This T cell receptor beta chain was sequenced for a study of blood T cell repertoires in COVID-19. About the study: COVID-19 samples from acute and convalescent phases originated in the United States, Italy and Spain.

The CDR3 sequence is 15 residues long. V lost 6 bases to trimming and J lost 4 bases, with 17 bases between them. The germline CDR1 and CDR2 sequences are LGHDT and YNNKEL (reference sequence). Profiled with immunoSEQ multiplex PCR; TCRdb holds only in-frame clones, not every one. Among approximately 240,000 clones listed, approximately 90% were seen once. Sequencing was performed on peripheral blood. The TCR originated in a young woman who had recovered from COVID-19. The J gene is TRBJ2-3, the V gene TRBV3-1 (or the pseudogene TRBV3-2), with D perhaps matching TRBD2 (5 bases). The CDR3 coding sequence is TGTGCCAGCAGACCGAAGCCGGGGTATTCAGATACGCAGTATTTT. Residues: CASRPKPGYSDTQYF.